These 7 T cell receptor beta chains were sequenced from one sample in a study of T cell repertoires in cytomegalovirus infection. TCRdb reanalysed the reads using MiXCR and keeps one entry per CDR3 protein. This sample has approximately 260,000 distinct CDR3 sequences, with more than 15% found just once. The specimen sequenced was CD8+ T cells from PBMCs. The receptors come from a human donor in good health (CMV status not recorded). Some clones in this sample may be carry-over from other donors' samples.

This clonotype was recorded a few times. DNA for the CDR3: TGTGCCAGCAGCAAAAGCGGGGGGCCGGGCACTGAAGCTTTCTTT. Its protein product is CASSKSGGPGTEAFF. This rearrangement joins TRBV7-9 to TRBJ1-1, with D possibly being TRBD1 (6 bases). The CDR3 runs 15 residues. The V end lost 5 bases, the J end lost 4 bases, and 17 bases lay between the germline ends. Germline CDR1 is SEHNR and CDR2 is FQNEAQ (reference sequence). The variable domain in full, with the rest retrieved from reference TRBV7-9 and TRBJ1-1, is DTGVSQNPRHKITKRGQNVTFRCDPISEHNRLYWYRQTLGQGPEFLTYFQNEAQLEKSRLLSDRFSAERPKGSFSTLEIQRTEQGDSAMYLCASSKSGGPGTEAFFGQGTRLTVV.

In its sample, this clonotype was seen many times. The chain uses TRBV7-2 and TRBJ1-1, with D perhaps matching TRBD1 (5 bases). Germline CDR1 SGHTA, CDR2 FQGNSA. V lost 6 bases to trimming and J lost 8 bases, with 13 bases between them. There are 12 residues in the CDR3. The CDR3 nucleotides read TGTGCCAGCAGAGACAGAGGCCCCGAAGCTTTCTTT. It codes for CASRDRGPEAFF.

This clonotype was seen at least ten times. The chain has TRBV7-8 and TRBJ2-3, with 11 bases lining up with TRBD1. With 4 bases clipped from V and 3 bases from J, the junction kept 6 bases outside the gene matches. Germline loops: CDR1 SGHVS, CDR2 FQNEAQ. This CDR3 has 16 amino acids. CDR3 residues: CASSSWGQGETDTQYF. The CDR3 bases are TGTGCCAGCAGCTCTTGGGGACAGGGGGAGACAGATACGCAGTATTTT.

This clonotype was found many times. CDR3 loop: CASSFSLRDYGYTF. The CDR3 DNA is TGTGCCAGCAGTTTTAGTCTGAGGGACTATGGCTACACCTTC. V and J are TRBV12-3 or TRBV12-4 and TRBJ1-2, with D uncertain. The CDR3 runs to 14 residues. V gave up 3 bases and J gave up 3 bases, with 11 bases separating them.

There are many counts of this clonotype. V usage is TRBV11-2 and J usage is TRBJ2-7; TRBD1 matches 7 bases. The CDR3 has 16 residues. The V and J ends lost 4 bases and 0 bases, in that order; junction bases with no gene match: 9. The germline V gene encodes CDR1 SGHAT and CDR2 FQNNGV. Here the CDR3 reads CASSYPTGDSSYEQYF. The CDR3 DNA reads TGTGCCAGCAGCTACCCTACAGGGGACAGCTCCTACGAGCAGTACTTC.

This clonotype was counted only a few times. The rearrangement links TRBV4-2 to TRBJ2-3, with 10 bases lining up with TRBD2. The V segment lost 1 base and the J segment 3 bases; nucleotides outside the gene matches: 7. Germline V gene lookup returns CDR1 LGHNA and CDR2 YNFKEQ. The CDR3 is 17 amino acids. CDR3 DNA: TGTGCCAGCAGCCAAGGGGTCGGACTAGCGGAAACAGATACGCAGTATTTT. It yields the protein CASSQGVGLAETDTQYF.

The chain employs TRBV20-1 and TRBJ2-7, with TRBD2 as a possible D gene (6 bases). Trimming pared 0 bases from V and 2 bases from J, leaving 11 bases between. Germline V CDR1 and CDR2: DFQATT, SNEGSKA (reference sequence). The CDR3 totals 14 residues. The CDR3 DNA reads as TGCAGTGCTAGAGAACGGGGGATCCCCTACGAGCAGTACTTC. It codes for CSARERGIPYEQYF.